This T cell receptor (beta chain) is from a study of T cell responses to AZD1222 COVID-19 vaccine. Study-level points and caveats: Within unmutated variant regions lay the reported targets of nearly half of spike-specific TCRs. Among those given AZD1222, only 6 or 7 were seropositive at baseline.

Repertoires were generated with immunoSEQ multiplex PCR, while TCRdb's copy carries only in-frame clones and drops some. Here the sample spans 65,000 to 100,000 clones, 80% being singletons. CDR1 and CDR2 from the germline V gene are WSHSY and SAAADI. This CDR3 is built from 15 residues. V dropped 9 bases and J dropped 5; count of bases not matched to a gene: 9. Note on this clone: The target antigen is unknown.

The chain employs TRBV10-2 and TRBJ2-5; 13 nucleotides line up with TRBD2. The sequencing here drew on peripheral blood, taken on day 0 of AZD1222 vaccination. The sequence came from an adult in good health. In DNA, the CDR3 is TGCGCCAGTCTTAGGACTAGCGGGGGAACTGAGACCCAGTACTTC. It codes for CASLRTSGGTETQYF.